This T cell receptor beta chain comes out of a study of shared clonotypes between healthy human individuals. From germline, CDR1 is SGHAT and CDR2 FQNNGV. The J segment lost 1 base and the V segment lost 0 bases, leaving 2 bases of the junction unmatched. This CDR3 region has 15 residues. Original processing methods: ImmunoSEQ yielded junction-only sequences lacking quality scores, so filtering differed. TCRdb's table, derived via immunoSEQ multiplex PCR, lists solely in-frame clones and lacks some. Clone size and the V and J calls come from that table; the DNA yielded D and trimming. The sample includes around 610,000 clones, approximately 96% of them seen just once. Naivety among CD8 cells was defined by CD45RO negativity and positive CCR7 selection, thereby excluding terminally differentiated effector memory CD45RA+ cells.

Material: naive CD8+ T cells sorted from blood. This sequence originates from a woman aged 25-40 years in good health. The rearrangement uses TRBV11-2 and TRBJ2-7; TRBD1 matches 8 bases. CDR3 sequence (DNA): TGTGCCAGCAGCTTAGAATGGGACAGGTCCTACGAGCAGTACTTC. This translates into CASSLEWDRSYEQYF.